This TCR beta chain is from a study of T cell responses to AZD1222 COVID-19 vaccine. Study-wide results and limits: Spike-specific TCR depth and breadth grew after two AZD1222 doses. Scientists sampled the repertoires only once the peak T cell response had passed.

TCRdb's table, derived via immunoSEQ multiplex PCR, lists solely in-frame clones and lacks some. The sample contains about 150,000 clones, roughly 90% of which appear only once. The CDR3 is 18 residues long. J lost 4 bases, V lost 3 bases, and 12 bases had no gene match. Germline V lookup: CDR1 ENHRY, CDR2 SYGVKD. Comment on this clone: Its antigen remains unknown.

V usage is TRBV10-3 and J usage is TRBJ2-2; 9 bases agree with TRBD2. Source: peripheral blood, taken 28 days after the second AZD1222 dose. This TCR derives from an adult who received the AZD1222 COVID-19 vaccine. The CDR3 bases are TGTGCCATCAGTGATTCCTCCCGGCGGGAGGGCCGCACCGGGGAGCTGTTTTTT. Translation gives CAISDSSRREGRTGELFF.